The clone carrying this T cell receptor beta chain was counted ten times or more. Its antigen is unknown. V dropped 3 bases and J dropped 7; count of bases not matched to a gene: 6. This CDR3 spans 14 amino acids. Germline CDR1 and CDR2: DFQATT and SNEGSKA (reference sequence). This sample was taken from a study of neurological immune-mediated disorders. Study findings and constraints: HTLV-1-associated myelopathy had the most TCR clonal expansion, and multiple sclerosis had the least, less than healthy controls.

TCRdb reprocessed the 5' RACE reads via MiXCR and lists one record per CDR3 protein. Here the sample spans 30,000 or so distinct CDR3 sequences, 9% to 15% being singletons. The sequence was collected from a man in his 60s in good health. The chain couples TRBV20-1 to TRBJ2-1, with 10 positions matching TRBD2. Material for sequencing was PBMCs. The CDR3 loop reads CSASNSGRSNEQFF. Here the CDR3 DNA reads TGCAGTGCTAGTAATAGCGGGAGGTCAAATGAGCAGTTCTTC.